Listed below are T cell receptor beta chains from one sample, sequenced in a study of control samples from healthy donors and cancer patients. The table came from immunoSEQ multiplex PCR; TCRdb's copy has only in-frame clones and leaves some out. The repertoire holds roughly 130,000 clones, with under 95% as singletons. Material for sequencing was blood. All receptors derive from a man aged 18 to 29 in good health. CDR3s include the opening cysteine and the closing phenylalanine or tryptophan. A D gene is named only where the DNA matches it firmly. The size field is filled for only some rows; it gives once, few, many or a size class.

D	size	V	J	length	CDR3	DNA
TRBD1	NA	TRBV11-1	TRBJ1-3	14	CASSRRGLGNTIYF	TGTGCCAGCAGCCGCAGGGGGCTCGGAAACACCATATATTTT
TRBD1	NA	TRBV24-1	TRBJ1-5	16	CATSDSRQGDNQPQHF	TGTGCCACCAGTGATTCTCGACAGGGGGACAATCAGCCCCAGCATTTT
NA	NA	TRBV4-1	TRBJ1-5	15	CASSLTGGVGQPQHF	TGCGCCAGCAGCCTCACAGGTGGGGTTGGACAGCCCCAGCATTTT
TRBD2	NA	TRBV19	TRBJ2-2	13	CASIKGGTGELFF	TGTGCCAGTATAAAGGGAGGGACCGGGGAGCTGTTTTTT
NA	NA	TRBV15	TRBJ2-4	11	CATRDQSIQYF	TGTGCCACCAGAGATCAGAGCATTCAGTACTTC
TRBD2	NA	TRBV9	TRBJ2-3	20	CASSGRGLVTSGGWADTQYF	TGTGCCAGCAGCGGCCGGGGTCTGGTGACTAGCGGGGGGTGGGCAGATACGCAGTATTTT
NA	NA	TRBV4-1	TRBJ1-2	15	CASSPREGSGWGYTF	TGCGCCAGCAGCCCAAGGGAGGGCTCGGGATGGGGCTACACCTTC
NA	NA	TRBV7-6	TRBJ1-4	10	CASGEEKLFF	TGTGCCAGCGGGGAAGAAAAACTGTTTTTT
NA	NA	TRBV2	TRBJ1-6	16	CASSDQGSSYNSPLHF	TGTGCCAGCAGTGACCAGGGTAGCTCCTATAATTCACCCCTCCACTTT
NA	NA	TRBV2	TRBJ2-1	15	CASRETPSKRNEQFF	TGTGCCAGCAGAGAGACACCCTCGAAGAGGAATGAGCAGTTCTTC
NA	NA	TRBV4-2	TRBJ2-1	12	CASSQESSEQFF	TGTGCCAGCAGCCAAGAATCAAGTGAGCAGTTCTTC
TRBD1	NA	TRBV5-1	TRBJ2-7	14	CASSWTGSSYEQYF	TGCGCCAGCAGCTGGACAGGGAGCTCCTACGAGCAGTACTTC
NA	NA	TRBV12-5	TRBJ2-7	13	CASAFTSRDEQYF	TGTGCTAGCGCATTCACGTCCAGGGACGAGCAGTACTTC
NA	NA	TRBV7-3	TRBJ2-2	13	CASSLLGAGELFF	TGTGCCAGCAGCTTACTAGGGGCCGGGGAGCTGTTTTTT
NA	NA	TRBV7-9	TRBJ2-1	12	CASRKDLNEQFF	TGTGCCAGCAGGAAGGATCTCAATGAGCAGTTCTTC
NA	once	TRBV14	TRBJ1-1	13	CASGHGQNTEAFF	TGTGCCAGCGGGCATGGGCAGAACACTGAAGCTTTCTTT
NA	NA	TRBV19	TRBJ2-1	12	CASSMHPHEQFF	TGTGCCAGTAGTATGCACCCCCATGAGCAGTTCTTC
NA	NA	TRBV4-1	TRBJ1-5	18	CASSQEGPPRGANQPQHF	TGCGCCAGCAGCCAAGAAGGGCCCCCACGGGGGGCAAATCAGCCCCAGCATTTT
NA	NA	TRBV6-6	TRBJ1-3	16	CASSLAGGYSGNTIYF	TGTGCCAGCAGCCTCGCCGGGGGATACTCTGGAAACACCATATATTTT
TRBD1	once	TRBV6-5	TRBJ1-5	15	CASSARTGQGQPQHF	TGTGCCAGCAGCGCCAGGACAGGGCAAGGGCAGCCCCAGCATTTT
NA	NA	TRBV27	TRBJ2-3	13	CASTLGPTDTQYF	TGTGCCAGCACCTTGGGCCCCACAGATACGCAGTATTTT
NA	once	TRBV5-1	TRBJ1-4	14	CASSWGGDDEKLFF	TGCGCCAGCTCCTGGGGGGGGGACGACGAAAAACTGTTTTTT
TRBD1	NA	TRBV19	TRBJ2-2	14	CASSKGTAYGELFF	TGTGCCAGTAGTAAAGGGACAGCGTACGGGGAGCTGTTTTTT
NA	NA	TRBV7-6	TRBJ1-6	15	CASSLAQGSYSPLHF	TGTGCCAGCAGCTTAGCGCAGGGGTCTTATTCACCCCTCCACTTT
TRBD2	NA	TRBV2	TRBJ2-1	12	CASSGLANEQFF	TGTGCCAGCAGTGGACTAGCTAATGAGCAGTTCTTC
NA	once	TRBV5-6	TRBJ2-1	12	CASSLGFAGQFF	TGTGCCAGCAGCTTGGGATTCGCGGGACAGTTCTTC
NA	NA	TRBV30	TRBJ1-1	12	CAWSPWNTEAFF	TGTGCCTGGAGTCCTTGGAACACTGAAGCTTTCTTT
TRBD1	NA	TRBV5-6	TRBJ1-5	15	CASSLLGTGNQPQHF	TGTGCCAGCAGCTTGCTCGGGACAGGCAATCAGCCCCAGCATTTT
NA	NA	TRBV7-9	TRBJ2-3	12	CASSLYTDTQYF	TGTGCCAGCAGCCTTTACACAGATACGCAGTATTTT
NA	NA	TRBV21-1	TRBJ1-5	17	CASSTQGAGGLPQPQHF	TGTGCCAGCAGCACCCAAGGGGCAGGGGGGCTCCCTCAGCCCCAGCATTTT
TRBD2	NA	TRBV7-7	TRBJ2-1	15	CASSLSAGGHSEQFF	TGTGCCAGCAGCTTATCGGCGGGGGGGCATAGTGAGCAGTTCTTC
NA	NA	TRBV5-1	TRBJ1-1	13	CASSLAADTEAFF	TGCGCCAGCAGCTTGGCCGCGGACACTGAAGCTTTCTTT